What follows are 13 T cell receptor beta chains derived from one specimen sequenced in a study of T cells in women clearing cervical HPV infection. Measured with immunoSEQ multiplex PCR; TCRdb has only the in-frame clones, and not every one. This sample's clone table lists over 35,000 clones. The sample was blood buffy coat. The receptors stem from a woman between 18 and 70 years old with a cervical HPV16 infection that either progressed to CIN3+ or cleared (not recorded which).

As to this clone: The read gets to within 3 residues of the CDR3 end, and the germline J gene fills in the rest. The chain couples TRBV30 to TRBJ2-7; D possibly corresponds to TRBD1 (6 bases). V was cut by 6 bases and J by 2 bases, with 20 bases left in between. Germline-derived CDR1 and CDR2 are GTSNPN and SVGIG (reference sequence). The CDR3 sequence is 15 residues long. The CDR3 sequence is CACTRFEDRAYEQYF. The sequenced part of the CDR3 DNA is TGTGCCTGTACGAGGTTCGAGGACAGAGCCTACGAG.

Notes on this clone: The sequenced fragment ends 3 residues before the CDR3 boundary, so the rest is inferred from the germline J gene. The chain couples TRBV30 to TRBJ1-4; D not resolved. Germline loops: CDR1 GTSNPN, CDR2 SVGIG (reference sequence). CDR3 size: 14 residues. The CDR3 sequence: CAWSVFGAGSPLFF. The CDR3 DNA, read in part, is TGTGCCTGGAGTGTATTCGGCGCAGGTTCACCA.

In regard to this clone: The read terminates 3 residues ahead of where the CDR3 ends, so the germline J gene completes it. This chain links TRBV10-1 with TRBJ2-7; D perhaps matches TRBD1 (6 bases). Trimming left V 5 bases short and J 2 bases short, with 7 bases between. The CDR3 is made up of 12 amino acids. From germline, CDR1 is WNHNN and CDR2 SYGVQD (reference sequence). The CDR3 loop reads CASSRTAYEQYF. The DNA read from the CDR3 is TGCGCCAGCAGTAGGACAGCCTACGAG.

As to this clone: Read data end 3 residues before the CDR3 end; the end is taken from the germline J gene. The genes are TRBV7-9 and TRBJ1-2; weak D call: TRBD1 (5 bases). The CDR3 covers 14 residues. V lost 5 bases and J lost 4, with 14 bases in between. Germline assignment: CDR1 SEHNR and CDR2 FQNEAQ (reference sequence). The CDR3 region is CASSALAGTYGYTF. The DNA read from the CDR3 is TGTGCCAGCAGCGCGTTGGCGGGGACCTATGGC.

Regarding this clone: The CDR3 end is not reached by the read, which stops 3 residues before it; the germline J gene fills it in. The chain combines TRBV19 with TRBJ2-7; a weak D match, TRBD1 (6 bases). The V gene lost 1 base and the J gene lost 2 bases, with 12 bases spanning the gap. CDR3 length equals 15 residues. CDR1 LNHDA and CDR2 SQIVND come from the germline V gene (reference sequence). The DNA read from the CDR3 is TGTGCCAGTAGTATAGCCCGGGACATCACCTACGAG. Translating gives CASSIARDITYE. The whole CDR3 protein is CASSIARDITYEQYF.

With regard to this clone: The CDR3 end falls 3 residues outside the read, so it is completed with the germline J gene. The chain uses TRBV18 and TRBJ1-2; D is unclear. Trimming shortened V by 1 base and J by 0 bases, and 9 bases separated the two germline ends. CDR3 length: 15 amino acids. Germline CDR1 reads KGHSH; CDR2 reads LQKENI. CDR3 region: CASSPLPETNYGYTF. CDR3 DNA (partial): TGTGCCAGCTCACCACTTCCAGAAACTAACTATGGC.

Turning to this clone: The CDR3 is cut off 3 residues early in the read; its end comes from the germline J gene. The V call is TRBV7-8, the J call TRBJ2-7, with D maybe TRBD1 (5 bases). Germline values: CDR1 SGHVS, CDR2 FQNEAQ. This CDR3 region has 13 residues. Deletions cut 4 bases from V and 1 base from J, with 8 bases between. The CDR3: CASSSRQSYEQYF. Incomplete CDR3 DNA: TGTGCCAGCAGCTCCCGACAGTCCTACGAG.

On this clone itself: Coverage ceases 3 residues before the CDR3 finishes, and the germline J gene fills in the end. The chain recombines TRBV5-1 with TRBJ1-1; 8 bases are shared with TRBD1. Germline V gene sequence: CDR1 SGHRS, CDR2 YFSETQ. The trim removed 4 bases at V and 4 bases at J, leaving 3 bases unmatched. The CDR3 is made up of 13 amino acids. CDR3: CASSGQGATEAFF. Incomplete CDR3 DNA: TGCGCCAGCAGCGGTCAGGGGGCCACTGAA.

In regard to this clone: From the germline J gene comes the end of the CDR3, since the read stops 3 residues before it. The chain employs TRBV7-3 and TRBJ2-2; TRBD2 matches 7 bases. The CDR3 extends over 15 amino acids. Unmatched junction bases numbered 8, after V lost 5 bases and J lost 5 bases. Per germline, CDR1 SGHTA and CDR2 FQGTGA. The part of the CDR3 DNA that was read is TGTGCCAGCAGCCCGCTAGCGGTTGGGACCGGGGAG. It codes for CASSPLAVGTGE. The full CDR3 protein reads CASSPLAVGTGELFF.

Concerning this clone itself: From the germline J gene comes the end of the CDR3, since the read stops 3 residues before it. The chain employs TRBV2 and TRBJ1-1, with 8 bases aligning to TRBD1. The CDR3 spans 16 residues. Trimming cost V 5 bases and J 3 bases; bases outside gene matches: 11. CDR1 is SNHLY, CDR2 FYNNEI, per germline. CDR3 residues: CASSSIYVTGDTEAFF. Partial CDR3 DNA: TGTGCCAGCAGTTCGATTTATGTGACAGGGGACACTGAA.

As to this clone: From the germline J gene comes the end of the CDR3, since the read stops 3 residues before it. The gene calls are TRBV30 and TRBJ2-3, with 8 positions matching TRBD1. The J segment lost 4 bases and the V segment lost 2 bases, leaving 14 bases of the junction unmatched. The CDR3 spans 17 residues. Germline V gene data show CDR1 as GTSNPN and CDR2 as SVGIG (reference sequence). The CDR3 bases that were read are TGTGCCTGGAGTCAAAATAGGTACAGGGGGGTAGCAGATACG. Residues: CAWSQNRYRGVADT. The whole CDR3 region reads CAWSQNRYRGVADTQYF.

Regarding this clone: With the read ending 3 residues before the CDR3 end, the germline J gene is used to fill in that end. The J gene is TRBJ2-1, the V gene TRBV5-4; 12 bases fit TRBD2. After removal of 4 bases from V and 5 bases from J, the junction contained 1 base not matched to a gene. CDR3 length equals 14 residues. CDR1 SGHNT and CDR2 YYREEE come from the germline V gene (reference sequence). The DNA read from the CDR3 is TGTGCCAGCAGCCCTAGCGGGGGGGACAATGAG. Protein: CASSPSGGDNE. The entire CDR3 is CASSPSGGDNEQFF.

CDR3 loop: CASSITGGYEQYF. CDR3 DNA (partial): TGTGCCAGCAGCATCACAGGGGGCTACGAG. V usage is TRBV7-3 and J usage is TRBJ2-7; 8 bases map to TRBD1. The read terminates 3 residues ahead of where the CDR3 ends, so the germline J gene completes it. The V and J ends lost 5 bases and 3 bases, in that order; junction bases with no gene match: 3. CDR1 is SGHTA, CDR2 FQGTGA, per germline. The length of the CDR3 is 13 residues.